This entry lists 15 T cell receptor beta chains sequenced from one sample in a study of spatial heterogeneity in lung cancer. The sample's time point: sample taken at primary tumor resection. The sequenced material consisted of unsorted whole RNA from tumor, nontumor lung or frozen PBMC. TCRdb used MiXCR to reprocess the 5' RACE reads, holding one entry per CDR3 protein. The data contain about 14,000 distinct CDR3 sequences, approximately 10% of them singletons. Sample: PBMCs, taken at surgery. The receptor source for this set is a female donor with early-stage non-small cell lung cancer.

The genes are TRBV11-3 and TRBJ2-3; TRBD2 might be the D (5 bases). Deletions cut 5 bases from V and 4 bases from J, with 13 bases between. CDR3 length: 14 amino acids. Germline V CDR1 and CDR2: SGHNT, YENEEA. Here the CDR3 reads CASSPKGSPDTQYF. DNA of the CDR3: TGTGCCAGCAGCCCAAAAGGGAGTCCAGATACGCAGTATTTT.

This clonotype occurred many times. The chain uses TRBV18 and TRBJ2-2; D unclear. Germline CDR1 is KGHSH and CDR2 is LQKENI. With 3 bases removed from V and 3 bases from J, the gap between germline ends came to 2 bases. The CDR3 is made up of 12 amino acids. DNA for the CDR3: TGTGCCAGCTCACCCTACACCGGGGAGCTGTTTTTT. Encoded protein: CASSPYTGELFF.

This clonotype was detected ten times or more. The genes are TRBV9 and TRBJ2-3; no firm D call. Deletions cut 0 bases from V and 2 bases from J, with 10 bases between. Germline CDR1 SGDLS, CDR2 YYNGEE. There are 15 residues in the CDR3. The CDR3 protein is CASSVDAWNTDTQYF. The CDR3, as DNA: TGTGCCAGCAGCGTAGATGCCTGGAACACAGATACGCAGTATTTT.

This clonotype occurred many times. This rearrangement joins TRBV6-2 or TRBV6-3 to TRBJ2-1, with unresolved D. Deletions cut 2 bases from V and 2 bases from J, with 13 bases between. The V gene's germline CDR1 is MNHEY and CDR2 SVGEGT. The CDR3 covers 16 residues. CDR3 DNA sequence: TGTGCCAGCAGTTACAGGTCTCGGCTCACCTACAATGAGCAGTTCTTC. Its protein is CASSYRSRLTYNEQFF.

This clonotype was seen ten or more times. This rearrangement joins TRBV9 to TRBJ2-4, with 8 nucleotides matching TRBD1. V shed 4 bases, J shed 7 bases, and the junction held 13 bases outside the gene matches. The CDR3 contains 16 residues. CDR1 is SGDLS, CDR2 YYNGEE, per germline. The CDR3 is CASSSDPRGQGNIQYF. The CDR3 nucleotides read TGTGCCAGCAGCTCGGACCCCAGGGGGCAGGGGAACATTCAGTACTTC.

This clonotype was seen ten or more times. The chain is built from TRBV29-1 and TRBJ1-1, with TRBD1 as a possible D gene (5 bases). Germline V lookup: CDR1 SQVTM, CDR2 ANQGSEA. V was trimmed by 7 bases and J by 6 bases, leaving 9 bases between them. The CDR3 totals 10 residues. The CDR3 nucleotides read TGCAGCGCCGGGGACGCTGAAGCTTTCTTT. Amino acids: CSAGDAEAFF.

The V gene is TRBV11-3, the J gene TRBJ2-7; D tentatively fits TRBD1 or TRBD2 (5 bases each). Trimming removed 5 bases at V and 5 bases at J, with 13 bases between. Looked up from germline, CDR1 is SGHNT and CDR2 is YENEEA. There are 13 residues in the CDR3. CDR3 sequence reads: CASSPTRGHEQYF. Here the CDR3 DNA reads TGTGCCAGCAGCCCTACTAGGGGCCACGAGCAGTACTTC.

The sample holds many counts of this clonotype. The chain has TRBV20-1 and TRBJ1-2, with D unresolved. The length of the CDR3 is 15 residues. The V end lost 0 bases, the J end lost 8 bases, and 19 bases lay between the germline ends. CDR1 is DFQATT and CDR2 is SNEGSKA in the germline V gene (reference sequence). The CDR3 region has the DNA TGCAGTGCTAGAGACCGACAAGGTATGATTGTCGGCTACACCTTC. This translates into CSARDRQGMIVGYTF.

This clonotype was counted only a few times. This chain uses TRBV12-3 or TRBV12-4 with TRBJ2-5; no clear D gene. The V end lost 8 bases, the J end lost 4 bases, and 17 bases lay between the germline ends. The CDR3 is made up of 14 amino acids. The CDR3 is CASGKREAGETQYF. The CDR3 DNA is TGTGCCAGCGGGAAAAGAGAGGCCGGAGAGACCCAGTACTTC.

This chain's CDR3 is CSARDPGGSGEQYF. The CDR3 nucleotides are TGCAGTGCTAGAGATCCAGGGGGCTCGGGCGAGCAGTACTTC. The chain joins TRBV20-1 to TRBJ2-7; the match to TRBD1 covers 8 bases. V was pared by 0 bases and J by 6 bases, with 7 bases of the junction left unmatched. The CDR3 has 14 residues. From germline, CDR1 is DFQATT and CDR2 SNEGSKA (reference sequence).

This clonotype was recorded many times. The chain recombines TRBV20-1 with TRBJ2-2; 8 bases fit TRBD1. V was pared by 3 bases and J by 1 base, with 10 bases of the junction left unmatched. The length of the CDR3 is 17 residues. Germline V gives CDR1 DFQATT, CDR2 SNEGSKA (reference sequence). The CDR3, as DNA: TGCAGTGCTAGGCCACCACCGACAGGGGTGAACACCGGGGAGCTGTTTTTT. Its protein product is CSARPPPTGVNTGELFF.

At least ten counts were recorded for this clonotype. V is TRBV6-5 and J is TRBJ1-3; TRBD1 is a possible D gene (5 bases). Germline lookup yields CDR1 MNHEY and CDR2 SVGAGI. V shed 8 bases and J shed 0 bases, with 17 bases lying between them. This CDR3 has 16 residues. CDR3 amino acids: CASSDKWAYSGNTIYF. Here the CDR3 DNA reads TGTGCCAGCTCGGACAAATGGGCTTACTCTGGAAACACCATATATTTT.

This clonotype was found many times. The chain uses TRBV10-1 and TRBJ2-5; TRBD1 aligns across 10 bases. J lost 3 bases, V lost 4 bases, and 8 bases had no gene match. CDR3 length: 16 amino acids. Per the germline V gene, CDR1 is WNHNN and CDR2 is SYGVQD (reference sequence). DNA of the CDR3: TGCGCCAGCAGTGCATCACTGGGACAGGGGAAAGAGACCCAGTACTTC. The encoded protein is CASSASLGQGKETQYF.

In this sample, this clonotype turned up many times. The V gene is TRBV5-6, the J gene TRBJ2-3; D possibly corresponds to TRBD2 (5 bases). The germline V gene encodes CDR1 SGHDT and CDR2 YYEEEE. V lost 7 bases, J lost 5 bases, and 8 bases lay in between. The CDR3 has 11 amino acids. The CDR3 reads CASSGEDTQYF. The CDR3 region has the DNA TGTGCCAGCTCCGGGGAAGATACGCAGTATTTT. Based on the CDR3 plus reference TRBV5-6 and TRBJ2-3, the full variable domain is DAGVTQSPTHLIKTRGQQVTLRCSPKSGHDTVSWYQQALGQGPQFIFQYYEEEERQRGNFPDRFSGHQFPNYSSELNVNALLLGDSALYLCASSGEDTQYFGPGTRLTVL.

In this sample, this clonotype turned up many times. This sequence joins TRBV21-1 and TRBJ1-5. TRBV21-1 is listed as a pseudogene. The CDR3 runs 16 residues. For the CDR3, the DNA is TGTGCCAGCAGCAAAGTAGAATCCGAATCTTATCAGCCCCAGCATTTT. It specifies CASSKVESESYQPQHF.